The 21 T cell receptor beta chains given below trace back to one sample, sequenced in a study of blood T cell repertoires in COVID-19. The repertoire was sequenced with immunoSEQ multiplex PCR; TCRdb's copy has only in-frame clones and lacks some. The table includes about 170,000 clones, around 88% detected once. Sequenced material: PBMCs or T cells enriched from blood (not recorded which). These receptor sequences come from a woman in her fifties or sixties in a cohort exposed to, infected with or recovered from COVID-19 (not recorded which).

This chain connects TRBV18 to TRBJ1-3, with a weak D call TRBD1 (6 bases). V lost 4 bases, J lost 0 bases, and 13 bases lay in between. This CDR3 is 16 amino acids long. CDR1 is KGHSH, CDR2 LQKENI, per germline. In DNA, the CDR3 is TGTGCCAGCTCACAATTGGACAGTAACTCTGGAAACACCATATATTTT. Translating it yields CASSQLDSNSGNTIYF.

The chain is built from TRBV4-3 and TRBJ1-2, with D perhaps matching TRBD1 (5 bases). Germline V CDR1 and CDR2: LGHNA, YSLEER. The V end was cut by 0 bases, the J end by 2 bases, with 13 bases between. This CDR3 is built from 16 residues. CDR3 protein: CASSQDSVQGNYGYTF. CDR3 bases: TGCGCCAGCAGCCAAGATTCGGTGCAGGGAAACTATGGCTACACCTTC.

Only a few counts were recorded for this clone. This sequence joins TRBV5-1 and TRBJ1-1; TRBD1 might be the D (6 bases). CDR3 size: 14 residues. V was clipped by 0 bases and J by 7 bases, with 13 bases between them. Per germline, CDR1 SGHRS and CDR2 YFSETQ. This CDR3 reads CASSLADRSGEAFF. CDR3 DNA: TGCGCCAGCAGCTTGGCCGACAGGTCAGGTGAAGCTTTCTTT.

This clone appeared a few times. Other DNA sequences in the sample encode the same CDR3. The rearrangement joins TRBV18 to TRBJ2-2; tentatively, D is TRBD2 (5 bases). Trimming left V 2 bases short and J 1 base short, with 5 bases between. The germline V gene has CDR1 KGHSH and CDR2 LQKENI. This CDR3 comprises 14 residues. Written as DNA, the CDR3 is TGTGCCAGCTCACCAGCGGGGAACACCGGGGAGCTGTTTTTT. Translating it yields CASSPAGNTGELFF.

This rearrangement joins TRBV18 to TRBJ1-2; D may be TRBD1 (6 bases). There are 14 residues in the CDR3. Germline V gene lookup returns CDR1 KGHSH and CDR2 LQKENI. Trimming pared 3 bases from V and 8 bases from J, leaving 16 bases between. Here the CDR3 reads CASSPPQGVSGYTF. The CDR3 DNA follows: TGTGCCAGCTCACCGCCACAGGGTGTGTCAGGCTACACCTTC.

The chain has TRBV7-2 and TRBJ2-7, with 9 bases aligning to TRBD1. The CDR3 loop spans 15 amino acids. Germline V gives CDR1 SGHTA, CDR2 FQGNSA. V was clipped by 5 bases and J by 2 bases; unmatched bases: 7. CDR3 region: CASSRTGERTYEQYF. The CDR3 nucleotides are TGTGCCAGCAGCCGGACAGGGGAAAGGACCTACGAGCAGTACTTC.

This chain joins TRBV24-1 and TRBJ1-6, with D possibly matching TRBD1 (5 bases). The V gene lost 7 bases and the J gene lost 6 bases, with 12 bases spanning the gap. Per germline, CDR1 KGHDR and CDR2 SFDVKD. The CDR3 loop spans 14 amino acids. The CDR3 here is CATRRDSGNSPLHF. In DNA form, the CDR3 reads TGTGCCACCAGAAGAGACAGTGGTAATTCACCCCTCCACTTT.

The chain joins TRBV19 to TRBJ2-1; TRBD2 aligns across 11 bases. The germline gives CDR1 LNHDA, CDR2 SQIVND (reference sequence). V shed 5 bases and J 6 bases; nucleotides not matched to a gene: 6. The CDR3 spans 15 residues. CDR3 DNA: TGTGCCAGTAGTCCATTAGCGGGGGGGCTCAATGAGCAGTTCTTC. It specifies CASSPLAGGLNEQFF.

The rearrangement uses TRBV19 and TRBJ1-5; D call uncertain. The CDR3 spans 14 residues. Germline V CDR1 and CDR2: LNHDA, SQIVND (reference sequence). Trimming cost V 2 bases and J 6 bases, with 11 bases left between them. The CDR3 sequence: CASSIKWGAQPQHF. CDR3 nucleotide sequence: TGTGCCAGTAGTATAAAATGGGGAGCTCAGCCCCAGCATTTT.

The CDR3: CASSQDRGYSPLHF. Written as DNA, the CDR3 is TGTGCCAGCAGCCAAGATAGGGGGTATTCACCCCTCCACTTT. This chain links TRBV14 with TRBJ1-6, with D possibly being TRBD1 (6 bases). Per the germline V gene, CDR1 is SGHDN and CDR2 is FVKESK. The CDR3 sequence is 14 residues long. The germline V and J ends were trimmed by 0 bases and 8 bases, with 8 bases remaining between them.

CDR3 loop: CASSPPEIGYTF. The CDR3 nucleotides read TGTGCCAGCAGCCCACCGGAGATTGGCTACACCTTC. The chain is built from TRBV9 and TRBJ1-2; D is ambiguous. The V end was cut by 4 bases, the J end by 7 bases, with 11 bases between. This CDR3 contains 12 residues. CDR1 is SGDLS, CDR2 YYNGEE, per germline.

The rearrangement joins TRBV27 to TRBJ1-5; the match to TRBD1 covers 8 bases. In germline, CDR1 is MNHEY, CDR2 SMNVEV (reference sequence). V lost 4 bases to trimming and J lost 4 bases; unmatched junction nucleotides: 6. The CDR3 is 15 amino acids. CDR3 in amino acids: CASSSEQGGNQPQHF. CDR3 DNA: TGTGCCAGCAGTTCCGAACAGGGGGGGAATCAGCCCCAGCATTTT.

The V call is TRBV7-2, the J call TRBJ2-6; 14 bases agree with TRBD2. CDR1 is SGHTA, CDR2 FQGNSA, per germline. The CDR3 is made up of 18 amino acids. The junction had 6 bases not matched to a gene; V was cut back by 5 bases and J by 3 bases. The CDR3 spells CASSVTSGGAGGANVLTF. In nucleotides, the CDR3 is TGTGCCAGCAGCGTGACTAGCGGGGGGGCCGGTGGGGCCAACGTCCTGACTTTC.

The chain carries TRBV10-3 and TRBJ1-4; 8 positions agree with TRBD1. V shed 10 bases and J 3 bases; nucleotides not matched to a gene: 4. CDR3 length equals 13 residues. Per the germline V gene, CDR1 is ENHRY and CDR2 is SYGVKD. CDR3 in amino acids: CASKGQANEKLFF. The CDR3 bases are TGTGCCAGCAAGGGACAGGCTAATGAAAAACTGTTTTTT.

The chain is built from TRBV5-6 and TRBJ1-5; maybe TRBD1 (6 bases). Looked up from germline, CDR1 is SGHDT and CDR2 is YYEEEE. V shed 1 base and J shed 9 bases, with 17 bases lying between them. The CDR3 is 15 residues long. CDR3 coding DNA: TGTGCCAGCAGCTTGACCCCGGGACAAGTAGGGCCCCAGCATTTT. Its translation: CASSLTPGQVGPQHF.

The CDR3 DNA is TGTGCCAGCAGCTTAGCTACAGGGGTATTCCTAAACACCGGGGAGCTGTTTTTT. Encoded protein: CASSLATGVFLNTGELFF. The V call is TRBV7-9, the J call TRBJ2-2, with 7 bases lining up with TRBD1. After removal of 0 bases from V and 2 bases from J, the junction contained 9 bases not matched to a gene. Per the germline V gene, CDR1 is SEHNR and CDR2 is FQNEAQ (reference sequence). The CDR3 has 18 amino acids.

The rearrangement links TRBV5-4 to TRBJ2-7, with D maybe TRBD2 (7 bases). The CDR3 is made up of 14 amino acids. Germline loops: CDR1 SGHNT, CDR2 YYREEE (reference sequence). V lost 0 bases, J lost 7 bases, and 14 bases lay in between. Written as DNA, the CDR3 is TGTGCCAGCAGCTTGGAGGCGGGGGCAGGGGAGCAGTACTTC. Translating gives CASSLEAGAGEQYF.

This sequence joins TRBV27 and TRBJ1-5, with 8 bases that match TRBD1. CDR3 length equals 16 residues. From germline, CDR1 is MNHEY and CDR2 SMNVEV (reference sequence). The V gene end was trimmed by 6 bases and the J gene end by 14 bases; junction bases not matched to a gene: 21. CDR3 in amino acids: CASRPSPDREVIREHF. CDR3 in DNA: TGTGCCAGCAGACCCTCTCCGGACAGGGAGGTTATCAGGGAGCATTTT.

This chain connects TRBV11-2 to TRBJ1-6, with 9 bases fitting TRBD1. Germline loops: CDR1 SGHAT, CDR2 FQNNGV. Trimming took 4 bases from V and 10 from J; bases not matched to a gene: 8. CDR3 length: 15 amino acids. The CDR3 loop reads CASSSTTGGESPLHF. CDR3 nucleotides: TGTGCCAGCAGCTCGACAACAGGGGGCGAATCACCCCTCCACTTT.

V usage is TRBV25-1 and J usage is TRBJ1-6; D is undetermined. V dropped 3 bases and J dropped 7 bases, with 10 bases sitting between them. The germline V gene encodes CDR1 MGHDK and CDR2 SYGVNS. This CDR3 has 14 amino acids. CDR3 bases: TGTGCCAGCAGTGAGGGCCTTCGGAATTCACCCCTCCACTTT. Residues: CASSEGLRNSPLHF. The full variable domain, with the rest looked up from reference TRBV25-1 and TRBJ1-6, is EADIYQTPRYLVIGTGKKITLECSQTMGHDKMYWYQQDPGMELHLIHYSYGVNSTEKGDLSSESTVSRIRTEHFPLTLESARPSHTSQYLCASSEGLRNSPLHFGNGTRLTVT.

CDR3 in amino acids: CASSLSVTGGYEQYF. The CDR3 nucleotides read TGTGCCAGCAGCTTATCCGTGACAGGGGGCTACGAGCAGTACTTC. J is TRBJ2-7 and V is TRBV7-3, with 9 bases identical to TRBD1. This CDR3 region has 15 residues. J gave up 3 bases and V 2 bases, and 5 bases lay outside the gene matches. Germline V gives CDR1 SGHTA, CDR2 FQGTGA.